The 12 T cell receptor beta chains below were found in one sample sequenced in a study of blood T cells in healthy people across ages. Alongside a J-beta primer mix, a sample-barcoded 5' primer served in a second PCR lasting roughly 7 to 12 cycles. TCRdb reanalysed the 5' RACE reads using MiXCR and keeps one entry per CDR3 protein. Of 800,000 or so distinct CDR3 sequences in the sample, roughly 25% were seen once. These data were also reused for a study on T cells of mothers and their children.

The specimen was blood. The receptors come from a boy aged 5-17 years in good health.

V and J are TRBV5-1 and TRBJ2-5, with 8 bases fitting TRBD2. The CDR3 has 16 residues. Trimming at V came to 4 bases and at J to 2 bases, leaving 10 bases not matched to a gene. Germline loops: CDR1 SGHRS, CDR2 YFSETQ. In DNA, the CDR3 is TGCGCCAGCAGCCCTGGCGGGGGGTGGGATCAAGAGACCCAGTACTTC. Protein: CASSPGGGWDQETQYF.

This clonotype was seen a few times. J is TRBJ1-2 and V is TRBV6-2 or TRBV6-3; D is perhaps TRBD1 (6 bases). The CDR3 contains 15 residues. V was clipped by 5 bases and J by 7 bases, with 20 bases between them. Germline CDR1 reads MNHEY; CDR2 reads SVGEGT. The CDR3 spells CASSDLQGDFFGYTF. In DNA form, the CDR3 reads TGTGCCAGCAGTGACCTACAGGGCGACTTTTTTGGCTACACCTTC.

The V gene is TRBV3-1, the J gene TRBJ1-6; 10 positions agree with TRBD1. The CDR3 length is 16 residues. The J segment lost 9 bases and the V segment lost 4 bases, leaving 9 bases of the junction unmatched. The V gene's germline CDR1 is LGHDT and CDR2 YNNKEL (reference sequence). The CDR3 reads CASSRSGTGEGSPLHF. CDR3 nucleotides: TGTGCCAGCAGCCGATCCGGGACAGGGGAAGGTTCACCCCTCCACTTT.

The CDR3 nucleotides read TGCAGTGCCCAGACAGGGGGCAGGGCTGAAGCTTTCTTT. This sequence encodes CSAQTGGRAEAFF. The V and J genes are TRBV20-1 and TRBJ1-1; the match to TRBD1 covers 10 bases. J was trimmed by 6 bases and V by 6 bases; bases with no gene match: 7. Germline V lookup: CDR1 DFQATT, CDR2 SNEGSKA (reference sequence). This CDR3 has 13 residues.

This chain links TRBV6-2 or TRBV6-3 with TRBJ1-1; unclear D gene. The CDR3 runs to 13 residues. Trimming left V 6 bases short and J 1 base short, with 9 bases between. Germline V lookup: CDR1 MNHEY, CDR2 SVGEGT. The CDR3 here is CASRGWANTEAFF. In DNA form, the CDR3 reads TGTGCCAGCAGGGGTTGGGCGAACACTGAAGCTTTCTTT.

This clonotype was counted only a few times. A read error may account for a junction end that differs from germline. CDR3: CASTNTATNEKLFF. As DNA, the CDR3 is TGTGCCAGCACCAACACTGCAACTAATGAAAAACTGTTCTTT. This rearrangement joins TRBV12-3 or TRBV12-4 to TRBJ1-4; D unclear. This CDR3 is 14 amino acids long.

This clonotype has only one observation. The chain is built from TRBV7-2 and TRBJ2-1; the D is unclear. CDR1 is SGHTA and CDR2 is FQGNSA in the germline V gene. V lost 0 bases and J lost 10, with 7 bases in between. The CDR3 length is 12 residues. The CDR3 DNA sequence: TGTGCCAGCAGCTTAGCTTTTACAGAGCAGTTCTTC. This gives the protein CASSLAFTEQFF.

Only a few counts were recorded for this clonotype. This chain connects TRBV9 to TRBJ1-2, with 7 nucleotides matching TRBD1. The CDR3 is 14 amino acids. J was trimmed by 3 bases and V by 4 bases; bases with no gene match: 6. From germline, CDR1 is SGDLS and CDR2 YYNGEE. Here the CDR3 DNA reads TGTGCCAGCAGCTCCTCGACAGGGCACTATGGCTACACCTTC. Residues: CASSSSTGHYGYTF.

This clonotype was counted a few times. The chain employs TRBV7-8 and TRBJ1-4; D not resolved. Germline CDR1 and CDR2: SGHVS and FQNEAQ. V was cut by 5 bases and J by 0 bases, with 10 bases left in between. This CDR3 has 15 residues. CDR3 in DNA: TGTGCCAGCAGCCCTGACCTTGCAACTAATGAAAAACTGTTTTTT. It is translated as CASSPDLATNEKLFF. The full variable domain, completed using reference TRBV7-8 and TRBJ1-4, is GAGVSQSPRYKVAKRGQDVALRCDPISGHVSLFWYQQALGQGPEFLTYFQNEAQLDKSGLPSDRFFAERPEGSVSTLKIQRTQQEDSAVYLCASSPDLATNEKLFFGSGTQLSVL.

The DNA of the CDR3 is TGTGCCAGCAGTTACAGGATTGGAGCGGGAGTTCCCCGGGGGAGGAATGAGCAGTTCTTC. It encodes CASSYRIGAGVPRGRNEQFF. The V gene is TRBV6-2 or TRBV6-3, the J gene TRBJ2-1; 8 bases map to TRBD2. The CDR3 is 20 residues long. V shed 2 bases and J 7 bases; nucleotides not matched to a gene: 22. Germline-derived CDR1 and CDR2 are MNHEY and SVGEGT.

This clonotype has more than one count but fewer than ten. The chain uses TRBV7-2 and TRBJ2-5; no definite D call. The J call may be faulty, since TRBJ2-7 better matches the DNA end. The length of the CDR3 is 12 residues. Germline-derived CDR1 and CDR2 are SGHTA and FQGNSA. CDR3: CASSYGRYEQYF. In DNA form, the CDR3 reads TGTGCCAGCAGCTACGGACGGTACGAGCAGTACTTC.

J is TRBJ2-1 and V is TRBV7-2, with D maybe TRBD1 (6 bases). The CDR3 runs to 14 residues. V was pared by 7 bases and J by 2 bases, with 12 bases between. Germline values: CDR1 SGHTA, CDR2 FQGNSA. The DNA for the CDR3 is TGTGCCAGCACCCGGGACAACCCCTACAATGAGCAGTTCTTC. Its protein is CASTRDNPYNEQFF.